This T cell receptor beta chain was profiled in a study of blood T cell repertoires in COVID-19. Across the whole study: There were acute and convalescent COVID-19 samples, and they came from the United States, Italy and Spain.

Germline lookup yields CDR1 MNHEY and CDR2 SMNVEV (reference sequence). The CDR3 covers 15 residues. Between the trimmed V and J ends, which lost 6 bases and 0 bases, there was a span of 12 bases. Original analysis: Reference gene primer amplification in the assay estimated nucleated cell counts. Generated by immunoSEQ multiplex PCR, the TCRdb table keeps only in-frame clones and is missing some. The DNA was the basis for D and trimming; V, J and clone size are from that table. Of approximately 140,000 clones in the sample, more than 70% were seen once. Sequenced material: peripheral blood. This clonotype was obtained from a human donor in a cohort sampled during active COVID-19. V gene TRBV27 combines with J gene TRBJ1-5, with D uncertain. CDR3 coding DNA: TGTGCCAGCAGCCCCGGACTGAATAGCAATCAGCCCCAGCATTTT. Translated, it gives CASSPGLNSNQPQHF.